Presented here are 11 T cell receptor beta chains from one specimen sequenced in a study of T cells in localized non-small cell lung cancer. Repertoires were generated with immunoSEQ multiplex PCR, while TCRdb's copy carries only in-frame clones and drops some. The sample lists about 78,000 clones; roughly 81% were seen once. This material consisted of peripheral blood, taken before any cancer treatment. The receptor set was obtained from a man aged 35-75 years with stage I lung adenocarcinoma.

The V call is TRBV5-1, the J call TRBJ2-2; 8 bases line up with TRBD2. With V trimmed by 3 bases and J by 3 bases, 4 bases remained unmatched. In germline, CDR1 is SGHRS, CDR2 YFSETQ. This CDR3 comprises 15 residues. The CDR3 spells CASSWGLGDTGELFF. CDR3 sequence (DNA): TGCGCCAGCAGCTGGGGACTAGGGGACACCGGGGAGCTGTTTTTT.

The chain recombines TRBV6-1 with TRBJ1-3, with D perhaps matching TRBD1 (6 bases). Germline CDR1 is MNHNS and CDR2 is SASEGT. The V and J ends lost 10 bases and 0 bases respectively, with 13 bases between them. The CDR3 sequence is 14 residues long. The CDR3 is CATKTGHSGNTIYF. As DNA, the CDR3 is TGTGCCACAAAGACAGGACACTCTGGAAACACCATATATTTT.

The chain couples TRBV18 to TRBJ1-3, with 7 positions matching TRBD1. The CDR3 has 17 residues. Germline V CDR1 and CDR2: KGHSH, LQKENI. V was pared by 4 bases and J by 4 bases, with 13 bases of the junction left unmatched. The CDR3 region has the DNA TGTGCCAGCTCACAGAACAGGGGCACGCAGAGGGGAAACACCATATATTTT. Encoded protein: CASSQNRGTQRGNTIYF. The full variable domain, completed using reference TRBV18 and TRBJ1-3, is NAGVMQNPRHLVRRRGQEARLRCSPMKGHSHVYWYRQLPEEGLKFMVYLQKENIIDESGMPKERFSAEFPKEGPSILRIQQVVRGDSAAYFCASSQNRGTQRGNTIYFGEGSWLTVV.

J is TRBJ2-1 and V is TRBV5-4, with TRBD2 as a possible D gene (6 bases). This CDR3 spans 15 amino acids. From germline, CDR1 is SGHNT and CDR2 YYREEE (reference sequence). Trimming cost V 2 bases and J 4 bases, with 13 bases left between them. Written as DNA, the CDR3 is TGTGCCAGCAGCTTAGAAGGGACTCGTTACAATGAGCAGTTCTTC. It translates to CASSLEGTRYNEQFF.

The chain has TRBV30 and TRBJ1-6, with 10 bases fitting TRBD1. Germline CDR1 reads GTSNPN; CDR2 reads SVGIG (reference sequence). V trimming: 4 bases; J trimming: 7 bases; junction bases outside the gene matches: 10. CDR3 length: 16 amino acids. CDR3 protein: CAWIFGTGASNSPLHF. CDR3 DNA: TGTGCCTGGATTTTTGGGACAGGGGCCTCGAATTCACCCCTCCACTTT.

The rearrangement uses TRBV5-5 and TRBJ2-1, with 10 bases matching TRBD2. V gave up 4 bases and J gave up 0 bases; unmatched junction bases: 4. CDR1 and CDR2 (germline): SGHKS, YYEKEE (reference sequence). This CDR3 is 16 amino acids long. The CDR3, as DNA: TGTGCCAGCAGCCCCTTAGCGGGAGGCTCCTACAATGAGCAGTTCTTC. Translating it yields CASSPLAGGSYNEQFF.

The CDR3 DNA follows: TGTGCCAGCAGTTTCACTTGGACTAGCGGGAGCAGTGATACGCAGTATTTT. It encodes CASSFTWTSGSSDTQYF. The rearrangement uses TRBV27 and TRBJ2-3; TRBD2 agrees at 13 bases. After removal of 3 bases from V and 6 bases from J, the junction contained 9 bases not matched to a gene. Germline CDR1 is MNHEY and CDR2 is SMNVEV (reference sequence). CDR3 size: 17 residues.

The chain joins TRBV21-1 to TRBJ2-5. TRBV21-1 is a recognized pseudogene. CDR3 length: 13 residues. CDR3 DNA: TGTGCCAGCAGCAAAGTAAGGGAAGAGACCCAGTACTTC. Its protein product is CASSKVREETQYF.

The V and J genes are TRBV5-5 and TRBJ2-2; D is possibly TRBD1 (5 bases). The CDR3 sequence is 16 residues long. Per germline, CDR1 SGHKS and CDR2 YYEKEE (reference sequence). The germline V and J ends were trimmed by 2 bases and 0 bases, with 11 bases remaining between them. The CDR3 loop is CASSLFGRANTGELFF. DNA of the CDR3: TGTGCCAGCAGCTTATTTGGCAGGGCGAACACCGGGGAGCTGTTTTTT.

The rearrangement joins TRBV6-4 to TRBJ2-3; TRBD2 might be the D (6 bases). Germline CDR1 MRHNA, CDR2 SNTAGT. This CDR3 spans 13 amino acids. V was pared by 10 bases and J by 7 bases, with 18 bases between. In DNA, the CDR3 is TGTGCCATCGACTGTCGGGAGACAAATACGCAGTATTTT. Translating it yields CAIDCRETNTQYF.

The chain carries TRBV6-5 and TRBJ2-5; possible D gene TRBD2, 6 bases. V lost 3 bases and J lost 4, with 15 bases in between. Germline assignment: CDR1 MNHEY and CDR2 SVGAGI. There are 15 residues in the CDR3. The CDR3 here is CASSYMSGVGETQYF. The DNA for the CDR3 is TGTGCCAGCAGTTATATGTCGGGGGTAGGAGAGACCCAGTACTTC.